Each of the 19 T cell receptor beta chains below was sequenced from the same sample in a study of T cell repertoires and HLA-DP antigens. Antigen specificity for these receptors is unknown. Libraries were prepared by immunoSEQ multiplex PCR; TCRdb keeps only in-frame clonotypes and omits some of them. This table has 65,000 to 90,000 clones, just under 80% appearing once. The sequenced sample consisted of CD4+ T cells from PBMCs. These receptors all come from a man in his 60s in good health and CMV-seronegative.

The chain employs TRBV28 and TRBJ1-2; no firm D call. V gave up 2 bases and J gave up 6 bases, with 10 bases separating them. This CDR3 is 13 amino acids long. Germline CDR1 is MDHEN and CDR2 is SYDVKM. CDR3 protein: CASSLSQIDGYTF. The CDR3 bases are TGTGCCAGCAGTTTAAGCCAGATAGATGGCTACACCTTC.

The chain combines TRBV19 with TRBJ1-2; D is uncertain. Germline V gives CDR1 LNHDA, CDR2 SQIVND (reference sequence). V was shortened by 3 bases and J by 7 bases, with 12 bases between the two germline ends. CDR3 length: 13 amino acids. Written as DNA, the CDR3 is TGTGCCAGTAGTATCGAGAGGAGACGTGGCTACACCTTC. It yields the protein CASSIERRRGYTF.

CDR3 residues: CASSKAQNTDTQYF. The DNA for the CDR3 is TGTGCCAGCTCCAAGGCCCAGAACACAGATACGCAGTATTTT. V and J are TRBV18 and TRBJ2-3; no reliable D call. This CDR3 contains 14 residues. V was clipped by 6 bases and J by 2 bases, with 12 bases between them. Germline values: CDR1 KGHSH, CDR2 LQKENI. The complete variable domain, with remaining parts taken from reference TRBV18 and TRBJ2-3, reads NAGVMQNPRHLVRRRGQEARLRCSPMKGHSHVYWYRQLPEEGLKFMVYLQKENIIDESGMPKERFSAEFPKEGPSILRIQQVVRGDSAAYFCASSKAQNTDTQYFGPGTRLTVL.

This clone came up once. The chain has TRBV2 and TRBJ2-3; D is perhaps TRBD1 or TRBD2 (5 bases each). V lost 1 base and J lost 2, with 13 bases in between. In germline, CDR1 is SNHLY, CDR2 FYNNEI. This CDR3 contains 16 residues. CDR3 loop: CASSEVPGRPTDTQYF. CDR3 DNA: TGTGCCAGCAGTGAAGTCCCGGGGCGCCCCACAGATACGCAGTATTTT.

Only one count was recorded for this clone. The CDR3 loop is CASSQDIGGRYNEQFF. The CDR3 region has the DNA TGCGCCAGCAGCCAAGATATAGGCGGAAGGTACAATGAGCAGTTCTTC. The chain is built from TRBV4-1 and TRBJ2-1, with D uncertain. Germline V gives CDR1 MGHRA, CDR2 YSYEKL. The V end was cut by 0 bases, the J end by 4 bases, with 13 bases between. The CDR3 length is 16 residues.

The rearrangement joins TRBV7-3 to TRBJ2-1; 9 positions match TRBD2. V was pared by 2 bases and J by 8 bases, with 7 bases of the junction left unmatched. Germline-derived CDR1 and CDR2 are SGHTA and FQGTGA. This CDR3 contains 15 residues. CDR3 sequence: CASSLGLAGRDEQFF. CDR3 bases: TGTGCCAGCAGCTTAGGGCTAGCGGGACGGGATGAGCAGTTCTTC.

This clone turned up a few times. V and J are TRBV6-1 and TRBJ1-2; D may be TRBD1 (6 bases). V was shortened by 5 bases and J by 4 bases, with 11 bases between the two germline ends. The CDR3 is made up of 13 amino acids. Germline V gene lookup returns CDR1 MNHNS and CDR2 SASEGT. CDR3 DNA sequence: TGTGCCAGCAGTAATACAGGGATCTATGGCTACACCTTC. It translates to CASSNTGIYGYTF.

V usage is TRBV19 and J usage is TRBJ1-4; D is unresolved. CDR3 length: 13 residues. CDR1 is LNHDA, CDR2 SQIVND, per germline (reference sequence). Trimming shortened V by 6 bases and J by 7 bases, and 12 bases separated the two germline ends. The CDR3 sequence: CASRVPAGEKLFF. In DNA form, the CDR3 reads TGTGCCAGTAGGGTTCCGGCCGGTGAAAAACTGTTTTTT.

J is TRBJ1-1 and V is TRBV4-3, with no clear D. Germline CDR1 LGHNA, CDR2 YSLEER. This CDR3 comprises 14 residues. V lost 0 bases to trimming and J lost 5 bases, with 10 bases between them. The CDR3 protein is CASSQDAEDTEAFF. The CDR3 bases are TGCGCCAGCAGCCAAGATGCAGAGGATACTGAAGCTTTCTTT.

By its share, this clone is medium-sized. In nucleotides, the CDR3 is TGTGCCAGCAGCTTAGGACGGGTCTATGGCTACACCTTC. It encodes CASSLGRVYGYTF. The V and J genes are TRBV7-9 and TRBJ1-2; D ambiguous. With 1 base removed from V and 4 bases from J, the gap between germline ends came to 7 bases. This CDR3 contains 13 residues. Per the germline V gene, CDR1 is SEHNR and CDR2 is FQNEAQ (reference sequence).

In nucleotides, the CDR3 is TGTGCCAGCAGCGTAGGGGGCCCGGGGGAGACCCAGTACTTC. It codes for CASSVGGPGETQYF. J is TRBJ2-5 and V is TRBV28, with 7 bases lining up with TRBD1. The V gene's germline CDR1 is MDHEN and CDR2 SYDVKM. CDR3 size: 14 residues. The J segment lost 5 bases and the V segment lost 6 bases, leaving 9 bases of the junction unmatched.

The chain employs TRBV7-2 and TRBJ2-6; no firm D call. V was clipped by 5 bases and J by 0 bases, with 11 bases between them. The CDR3 runs 16 residues. Germline CDR1 SGHTA, CDR2 FQGNSA. The CDR3 loop is CASSPSGASGANVLTF. CDR3 DNA: TGTGCCAGCAGCCCTTCTGGCGCCTCTGGGGCCAACGTCCTGACTTTC.

CDR3 in DNA: TGTGCCAGCAGCTTAGTGGGCGGGGGCTTCTACAATGAGCAGTTCTTC. Amino acid sequence: CASSLVGGGFYNEQFF. This rearrangement joins TRBV11-2 to TRBJ2-1; TRBD2 might be the D (7 bases). The CDR3 is 16 residues long. V was shortened by 1 base and J by 3 bases, with 13 bases between the two germline ends. Germline V CDR1 and CDR2: SGHAT, FQNNGV. The full variable domain, rest sourced from reference TRBV11-2 and TRBJ2-1, is EAGVAQSPRYKIIEKRQSVAFWCNPISGHATLYWYQQILGQGPKLLIQFQNNGVVDDSQLPKDRFSAERLKGVDSTLKIQPAKLEDSAVYLCASSLVGGGFYNEQFFGPGTRLTVL.

The chain combines TRBV5-1 with TRBJ2-5, with D perhaps TRBD1 (7 bases). The CDR3 covers 14 residues. CDR1 SGHRS and CDR2 YFSETQ come from the germline V gene. Trimming removed 2 bases from V and 10 bases from J, with 18 bases in between. CDR3 in DNA: TGCGCCAGCAGCTTTGGACAGGTCTTGGGAGGCCAGTACTTC. This encodes CASSFGQVLGGQYF.

V and J are TRBV5-4 and TRBJ1-6; no clear D. This CDR3 is built from 12 residues. V shed 0 bases and J shed 8 bases, with 3 bases lying between them. Germline loops: CDR1 SGHNT, CDR2 YYREEE (reference sequence). The chain's CDR3 is CASSLGDSPLHF. The CDR3, as DNA: TGTGCCAGCAGCTTGGGTGATTCACCCCTCCACTTT.

The chain carries TRBV30 and TRBJ2-5, with TRBD1 matching over 7 bases. Germline assignment: CDR1 GTSNPN and CDR2 SVGIG (reference sequence). The CDR3 consists of 14 residues. Trimming took 0 bases from V and 9 from J; bases not matched to a gene: 10. The CDR3 sequence: CAWSVGGLKGAQYF. The CDR3 coding sequence is TGTGCCTGGAGTGTAGGGGGCCTCAAGGGGGCCCAGTACTTC.

The chain has TRBV18 and TRBJ1-6; D unclear. Trimming removed 3 bases from V and 8 bases from J, with 8 bases in between. CDR1 KGHSH and CDR2 LQKENI come from the germline V gene. This CDR3 region has 13 residues. CDR3 protein: CASSPIDDSPLHF. The CDR3 nucleotides are TGTGCCAGCTCACCTATCGACGATTCACCCCTCCACTTT.

V and J are TRBV5-4 and TRBJ2-7; possibly TRBD2 for D (5 bases). The germline CDR1 and CDR2 sequences are SGHNT and YYREEE (reference sequence). The V gene lost 2 bases and the J gene lost 2 bases, with 11 bases spanning the gap. This CDR3 comprises 14 residues. The CDR3: CASSLGLPPYEQYF. Written as DNA, the CDR3 is TGTGCCAGCAGCTTAGGACTCCCACCCTACGAGCAGTACTTC. Complete variable domain (other parts from reference TRBV5-4 and TRBJ2-7): ETGVTQSPTHLIKTRGQQVTLRCSSQSGHNTVSWYQQALGQGPQFIFQYYREEENGRGNFPPRFSGLQFPNYSSELNVNALELDDSALYLCASSLGLPPYEQYFGPGTRLTVT.

The chain uses TRBV7-3 and TRBJ2-1; 8 nucleotides align to TRBD2. Germline CDR1 SGHTA, CDR2 FQGTGA. The CDR3 runs to 17 residues. V was clipped by 2 bases and J by 5 bases; unmatched bases: 11. The DNA of the CDR3 is TGTGCCAGCAGCTTACATAGGGGGACGGGGGGGAACAATGAGCAGTTCTTC. Residues: CASSLHRGTGGNNEQFF. The variable domain in full, completed from reference TRBV7-3 and TRBJ2-1, reads GAGVSQTPSNKVTEKGKYVELRCDPISGHTALYWYRQSLGQGPEFLIYFQGTGAADDSGLPNDRFFAVRPEGSVSTLKIQRTERGDSAVYLCASSLHRGTGGNNEQFFGPGTRLTVL.